This entry is about one T cell receptor (beta chain). The antigen is not known. The junction departs from germline at one end; a sequencing error may be responsible. This record belongs to a study of tumor and adjacent non-tumor tissue in lung cancer. CDR3 size: 13 residues. The template was RNA from unsorted bulk tissue. TCRbeta libraries were built with three rounds of nested PCR, modified from ARM-PCR. MiXCR, run by TCRdb on the multiplex PCR reads, gives a single entry per CDR3 protein. Seen here are 68,000 or so distinct CDR3 sequences, 60% observed once, and the top ten hold about 19%. Overall study findings and caveats: Tumor repertoires had a smaller top 100 clone share than normal lung.

The receptor's source is a man aged 50 or older with non-small cell lung cancer. Sequencing was performed on lung tumor tissue. The V and J genes are TRBV12-3 or TRBV12-4 and TRBJ2-1, with a tentative D call TRBD1 (7 bases). Written as DNA, the CDR3 is TGTGCTAGCAGTTCCTCAGGGGGGCGGGAGCAGTTCTTC. It codes for CASSSSGGREQFF.